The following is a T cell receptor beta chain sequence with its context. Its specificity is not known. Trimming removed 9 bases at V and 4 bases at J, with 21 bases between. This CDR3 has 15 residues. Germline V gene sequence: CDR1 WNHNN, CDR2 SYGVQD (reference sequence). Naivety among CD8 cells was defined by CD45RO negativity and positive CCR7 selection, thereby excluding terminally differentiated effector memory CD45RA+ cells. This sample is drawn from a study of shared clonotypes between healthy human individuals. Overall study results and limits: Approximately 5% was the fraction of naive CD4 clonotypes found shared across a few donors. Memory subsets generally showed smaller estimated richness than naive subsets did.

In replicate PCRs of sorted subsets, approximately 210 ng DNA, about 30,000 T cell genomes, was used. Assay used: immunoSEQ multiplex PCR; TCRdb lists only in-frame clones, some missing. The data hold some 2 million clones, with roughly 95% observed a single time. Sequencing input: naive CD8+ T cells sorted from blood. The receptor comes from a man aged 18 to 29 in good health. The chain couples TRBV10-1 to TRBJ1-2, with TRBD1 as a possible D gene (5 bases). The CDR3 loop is CARGVEFRDGYGYTF. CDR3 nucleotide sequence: TGCGCCAGGGGGGTAGAATTCCGGGACGGCTATGGCTACACCTTC.